This is a list of T cell receptor beta chains from one sample in a study of T cells in Graves' hyperthyroidism and ophthalmopathy. Using its own MiXCR run on the multiplex PCR reads, TCRdb lists one record per CDR3 protein. The table shows roughly 710,000 distinct CDR3 sequences, with roughly a third occurring only once. The sequencing input was blood. These receptors were obtained from a woman aged 40 to 50 with Graves' hyperthyroidism. The CDR3 runs from the conserved cysteine through the conserved F or W. D genes are given only for firm matches. Clone size is shown for a subset of rows, as once, few, many or a class of expanded clone.

size	J	V	D	CDR3	DNA
many	TRBJ1-1	TRBV4-3	-	CASSQVAGTTTEAFF	TGCGCCAGCAGCCAAGTGGCAGGGACAACGACTGAAGCTTTCTTT
-	TRBJ1-3	TRBV7-9	-	CASSLLAGNTIYF	TGTGCCAGCAGCTTATTAGCTGGAAACACCATATATTTT
many	TRBJ2-5	TRBV27	-	CASSAGGKTQYF	TGTGCCAGCAGTGCAGGGGGGAAGACCCAGTACTTC
few	TRBJ2-3	TRBV25-1	-	CATSVAGGDTQYF	TGTGCCACGTCGGTGGCAGGAGGGGATACGCAGTATTTT
-	TRBJ2-2	TRBV6-2/TRBV6-3	-	CASSQDGAEANTGELFF	TGCGCCAGCAGCCAAGATGGCGCCGAAGCGAACACCGGGGAGCTGTTTTTT
many	TRBJ1-1	TRBV15	-	CATSRAYMNTEAFF	TGTGCCACCAGCAGAGCTTATATGAACACTGAAGCTTTCTTT
-	TRBJ2-7	TRBV2	-	CASSDSAYEQYF	TGTGCCAGCAGTGACTCCGCCTACGAGCAGTACTTC
-	TRBJ2-2	TRBV12-3/TRBV12-4	TRBD1	CASSLRQGMWTGELFF	TGTGCCAGCAGTTTGCGACAGGGGATGTGGACCGGGGAGCTGTTTTTT
-	TRBJ1-3	TRBV7-9	-	CASRLSEGVSGNTIYF	TGCGCCAGCAGGCTATCGGAGGGGGTATCGGGAAACACCATATATTTT
-	TRBJ1-6	TRBV6-6	-	CASSYSPQLFNSPLHF	TGTGCCAGCAGTTACTCGCCCCAGCTCTTTAATTCACCCCTCCACTTT
many	TRBJ1-2	TRBV7-9	TRBD1	CASSRGDRVYGYTF	TGTGCCAGCAGCCGTGGGGACAGGGTTTATGGCTACACCTTC
few	TRBJ2-5	TRBV4-1	TRBD2	CASSQGLAGFQETQYF	TGCGCCAGCAGCCAAGGACTAGCGGGCTTCCAAGAGACCCAGTACTTC
few	TRBJ2-7	TRBV6-5	TRBD2	CASSQLADYEQYF	TGTGCCAGCAGCCAACTAGCGGATTACGAGCAGTACTTC
many	TRBJ1-1	TRBV5-4	-	CASTFRGLGTEAFF	TGTGCCAGCACCTTCCGGGGACTAGGCACTGAAGCTTTCTTT
few	TRBJ1-5	TRBV20-1	-	CSAKRGENQPQHF	TGCAGTGCTAAAAGGGGGGAGAATCAGCCCCAGCATTTT
few	TRBJ2-7	TRBV7-2	-	CASSLGGHSYEQYF	TGTGCCAGCAGCTTGGGGGGCCATTCCTACGAGCAGTACTTC
many	TRBJ2-5	TRBV20-1	TRBD1	CSIQGAGETQYF	TGCAGTATACAGGGGGCTGGGGAGACCCAGTACTTC
-	TRBJ1-6	TRBV7-2	-	CASSTQRGVLNSPLHF	TGTGCCAGCAGCACCCAGCGGGGGGTCCTGAATTCACCCCTCCACTTC
few	TRBJ1-6	TRBV12-3/TRBV12-4	TRBD1	CASSPSDRGLNSPLHF	TGTGCCAGCAGCCCCTCGGACAGGGGGTTAAATTCACCCCTCCACTTT
-	TRBJ1-2	TRBV6-1	-	CASRAGQIGSDYGYTF	TGTGCCAGCAGGGCTGGACAGATCGGGTCCGACTATGGCTACACCTTC
many	TRBJ1-5	TRBV14	TRBD1	CASSQAGTGGNQPQHF	TGTGCCAGCAGCCAGGCGGGGACAGGGGGCAATCAGCCCCAGCATTTT
-	TRBJ1-2	TRBV25-1	-	CASSPVSDLGANYGYTF	TGTGCCAGCAGCCCGGTTTCGGACTTGGGAGCTAACTATGGCTACACCTTC